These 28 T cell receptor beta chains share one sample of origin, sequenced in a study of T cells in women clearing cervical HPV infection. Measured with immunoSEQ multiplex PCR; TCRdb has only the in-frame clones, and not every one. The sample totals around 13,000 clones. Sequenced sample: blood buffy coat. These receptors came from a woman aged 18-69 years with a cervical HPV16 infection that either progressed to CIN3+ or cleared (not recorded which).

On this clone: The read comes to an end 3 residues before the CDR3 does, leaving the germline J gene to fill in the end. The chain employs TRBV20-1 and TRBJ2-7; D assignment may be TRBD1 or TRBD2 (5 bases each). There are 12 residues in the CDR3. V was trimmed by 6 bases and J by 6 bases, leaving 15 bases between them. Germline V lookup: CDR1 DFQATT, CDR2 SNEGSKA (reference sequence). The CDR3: CSADTTGGEQYF. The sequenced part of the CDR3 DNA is TGCAGTGCGGATACCACAGGAGGCGAG.

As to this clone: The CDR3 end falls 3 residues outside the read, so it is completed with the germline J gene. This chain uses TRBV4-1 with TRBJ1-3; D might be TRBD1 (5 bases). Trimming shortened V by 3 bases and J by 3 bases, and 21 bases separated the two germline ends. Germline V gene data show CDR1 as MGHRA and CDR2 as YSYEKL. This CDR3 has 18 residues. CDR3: CASSQSQGGKRSGNTIYF. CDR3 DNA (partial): TGCGCCAGCAGCCAGTCGCAGGGTGGGAAAAGGAGTGGAAACACC.

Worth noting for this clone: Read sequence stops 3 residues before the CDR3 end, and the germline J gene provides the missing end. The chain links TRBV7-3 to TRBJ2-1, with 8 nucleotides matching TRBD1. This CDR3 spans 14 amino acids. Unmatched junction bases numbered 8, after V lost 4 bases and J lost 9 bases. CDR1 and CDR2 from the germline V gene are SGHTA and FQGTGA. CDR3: CASSSLAQGAEQFF. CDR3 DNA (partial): TGTGCCAGCAGCTCACTTGCGCAGGGGGCTGAG.

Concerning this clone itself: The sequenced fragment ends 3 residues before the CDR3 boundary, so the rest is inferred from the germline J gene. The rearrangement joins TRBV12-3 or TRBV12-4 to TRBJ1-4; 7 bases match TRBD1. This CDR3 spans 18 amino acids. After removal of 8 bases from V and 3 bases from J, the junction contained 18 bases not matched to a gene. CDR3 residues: CASAQLGQPPRSNEKLFF. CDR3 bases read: TGTGCCAGCGCCCAATTGGGACAGCCACCGAGGTCTAATGAAAAA.

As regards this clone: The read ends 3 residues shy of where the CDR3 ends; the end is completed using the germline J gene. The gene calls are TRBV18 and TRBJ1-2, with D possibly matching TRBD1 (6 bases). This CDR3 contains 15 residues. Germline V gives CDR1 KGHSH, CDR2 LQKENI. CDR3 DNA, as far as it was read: TGTGCCAGCTCACCAGAACAGGGTTCCAGCAATGAC. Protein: CASSPEQGSSND. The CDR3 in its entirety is CASSPEQGSSNDYTF.

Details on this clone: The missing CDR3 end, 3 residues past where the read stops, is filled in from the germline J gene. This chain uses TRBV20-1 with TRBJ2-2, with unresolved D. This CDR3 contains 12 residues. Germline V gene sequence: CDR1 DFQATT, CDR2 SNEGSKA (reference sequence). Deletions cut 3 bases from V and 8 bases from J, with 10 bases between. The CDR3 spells CSASSGWGELFF. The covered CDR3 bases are TGCAGTGCTAGTTCCGGTTGGGGGGAG.

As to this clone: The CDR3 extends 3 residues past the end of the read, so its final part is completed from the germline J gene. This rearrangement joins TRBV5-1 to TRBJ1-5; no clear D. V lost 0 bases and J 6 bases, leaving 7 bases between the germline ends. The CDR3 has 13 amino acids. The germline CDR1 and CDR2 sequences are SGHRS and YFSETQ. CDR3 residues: CASSLDGGQPQHF. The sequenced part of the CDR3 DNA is TGCGCCAGCAGCTTGGACGGCGGTCAGCCC.

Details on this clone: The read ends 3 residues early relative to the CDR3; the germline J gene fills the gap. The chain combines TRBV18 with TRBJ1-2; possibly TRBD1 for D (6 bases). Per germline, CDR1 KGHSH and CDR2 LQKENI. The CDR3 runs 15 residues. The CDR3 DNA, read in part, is TGTGCCAGCTCACGAGGACAGTTATTCCCAGATACC. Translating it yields CASSRGQLFPDT. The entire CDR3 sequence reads CASSRGQLFPDTYTF.

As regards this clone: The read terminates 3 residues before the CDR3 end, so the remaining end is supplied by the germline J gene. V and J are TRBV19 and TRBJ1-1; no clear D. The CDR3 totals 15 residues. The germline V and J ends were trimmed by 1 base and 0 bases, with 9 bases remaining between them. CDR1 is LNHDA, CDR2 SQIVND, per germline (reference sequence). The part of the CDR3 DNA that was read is TGTGCCAGTAGTATAGCTGAGGGTTTGAACACTGAA. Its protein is CASSIAEGLNTE. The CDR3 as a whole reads CASSIAEGLNTEAFF.

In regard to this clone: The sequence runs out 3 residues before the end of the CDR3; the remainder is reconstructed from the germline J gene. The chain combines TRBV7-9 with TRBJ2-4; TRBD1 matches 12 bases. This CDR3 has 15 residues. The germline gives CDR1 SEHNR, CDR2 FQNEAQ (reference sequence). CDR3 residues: CASSPAGTGGGGQYF. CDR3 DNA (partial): TGTGCCAGCAGCCCGGCCGGGACAGGGGGCGGTGGT.

CDR3 amino acids: CASSLGGASSYNEQFF. CDR3 bases read: TGCGCCAGCAGCTTGGGTGGGGCAAGCTCCTACAATGAG. This rearrangement joins TRBV5-1 to TRBJ2-1; tentative D call: TRBD1 (5 bases). The CDR3 extends 3 residues past the end of the read, so its final part is completed from the germline J gene. V dropped 0 bases and J dropped 0 bases, with 10 bases sitting between them. Germline loops: CDR1 SGHRS, CDR2 YFSETQ. The CDR3 spans 16 residues.

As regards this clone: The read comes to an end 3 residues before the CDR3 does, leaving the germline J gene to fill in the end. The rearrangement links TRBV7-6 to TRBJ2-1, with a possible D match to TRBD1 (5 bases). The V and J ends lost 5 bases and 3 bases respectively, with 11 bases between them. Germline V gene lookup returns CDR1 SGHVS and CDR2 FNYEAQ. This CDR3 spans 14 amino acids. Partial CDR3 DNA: TGTGCCAGCAGCCCCTCAAGGGGCTACAATGAG. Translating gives CASSPSRGYNE. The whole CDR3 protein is CASSPSRGYNEQFF. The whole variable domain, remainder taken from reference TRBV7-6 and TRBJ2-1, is GAGVSQSPRYKVTKRGQDVALRCDPISGHVSLYWYRQALGQGPEFLTYFNYEAQQDKSGLPNDRFSAERPEGSISTLTIQRTEQRDSAMYRCASSPSRGYNEQFFGPGTRLTVL.

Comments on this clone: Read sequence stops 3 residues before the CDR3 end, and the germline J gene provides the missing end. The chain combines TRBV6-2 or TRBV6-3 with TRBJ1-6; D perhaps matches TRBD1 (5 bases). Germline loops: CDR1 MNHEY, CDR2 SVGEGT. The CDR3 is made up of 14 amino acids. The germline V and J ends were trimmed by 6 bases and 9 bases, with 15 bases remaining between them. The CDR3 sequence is CASRQQVSGSPLHF. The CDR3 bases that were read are TGTGCCAGCAGACAACAGGTTTCAGGTTCACCC.

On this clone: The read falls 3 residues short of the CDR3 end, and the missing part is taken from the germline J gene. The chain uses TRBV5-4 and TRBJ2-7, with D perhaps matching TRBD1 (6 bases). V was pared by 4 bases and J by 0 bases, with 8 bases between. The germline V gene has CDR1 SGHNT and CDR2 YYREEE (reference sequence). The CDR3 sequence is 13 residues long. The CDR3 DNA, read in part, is TGTGCCAGCAGCCAGGGGACCTCCTACGAG. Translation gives CASSQGTSYE. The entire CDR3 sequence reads CASSQGTSYEQYF.

The covered CDR3 bases are TGTGCCAGCTCTCCTAAAGAGACC. This gives the protein CASSPKET. The CDR3 in its entirety is CASSPKETQYF. The chain is built from TRBV18 and TRBJ2-5, with D unclear. The read gets to within 3 residues of the CDR3 end, and the germline J gene fills in the rest. V was clipped by 6 bases and J by 3 bases, with 5 bases between them. Germline-derived CDR1 and CDR2 are KGHSH and LQKENI. This CDR3 contains 11 residues. The variable domain in full, completed from reference TRBV18 and TRBJ2-5, reads NAGVMQNPRHLVRRRGQEARLRCSPMKGHSHVYWYRQLPEEGLKFMVYLQKENIIDESGMPKERFSAEFPKEGPSILRIQQVVRGDSAAYFCASSPKETQYFGPGTRLLVL.

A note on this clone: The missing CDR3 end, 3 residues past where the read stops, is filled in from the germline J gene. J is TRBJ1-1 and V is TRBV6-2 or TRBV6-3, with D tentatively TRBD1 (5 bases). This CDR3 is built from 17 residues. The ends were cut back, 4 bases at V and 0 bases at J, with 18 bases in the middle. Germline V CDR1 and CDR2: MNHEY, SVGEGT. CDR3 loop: CASSSLFRGNMNTEAFF. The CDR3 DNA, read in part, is TGTGCCAGCAGTTCTCTCTTTAGGGGCAACATGAACACTGAA.

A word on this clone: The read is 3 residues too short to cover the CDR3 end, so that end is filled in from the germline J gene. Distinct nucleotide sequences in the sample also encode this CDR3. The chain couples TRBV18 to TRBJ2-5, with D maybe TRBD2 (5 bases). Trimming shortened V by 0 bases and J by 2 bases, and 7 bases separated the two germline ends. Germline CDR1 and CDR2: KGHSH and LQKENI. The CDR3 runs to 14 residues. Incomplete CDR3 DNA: TGTGCCAGCTCACCACCGTCGGGGCAAGAGACC. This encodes CASSPPSGQET. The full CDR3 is CASSPPSGQETQYF.

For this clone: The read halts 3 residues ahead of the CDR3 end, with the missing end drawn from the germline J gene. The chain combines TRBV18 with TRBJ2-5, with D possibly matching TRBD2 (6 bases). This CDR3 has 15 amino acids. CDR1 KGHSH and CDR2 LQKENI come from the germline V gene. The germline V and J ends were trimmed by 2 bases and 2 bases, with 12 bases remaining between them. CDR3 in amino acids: CASSPRDLEQETQYF. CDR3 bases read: TGTGCCAGCTCACCAAGGGACTTGGAACAAGAGACC.

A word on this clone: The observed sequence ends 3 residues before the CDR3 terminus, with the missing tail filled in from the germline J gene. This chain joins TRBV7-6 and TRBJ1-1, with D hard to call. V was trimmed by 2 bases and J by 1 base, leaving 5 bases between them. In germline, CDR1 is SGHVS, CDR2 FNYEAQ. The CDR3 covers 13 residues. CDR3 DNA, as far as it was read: TGTGCCAGCAGCTTAAGTAGGAACACTGAA. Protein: CASSLSRNTE. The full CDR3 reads CASSLSRNTEAFF.

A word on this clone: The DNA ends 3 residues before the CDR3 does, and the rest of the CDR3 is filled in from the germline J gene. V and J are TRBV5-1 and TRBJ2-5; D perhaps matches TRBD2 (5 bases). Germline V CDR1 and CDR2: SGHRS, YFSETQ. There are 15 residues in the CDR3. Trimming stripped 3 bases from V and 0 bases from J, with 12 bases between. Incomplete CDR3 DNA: TGCGCCAGCAGCTCCCAGGACTGGAACCAAGAGACC. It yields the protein CASSSQDWNQET. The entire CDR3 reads CASSSQDWNQETQYF.

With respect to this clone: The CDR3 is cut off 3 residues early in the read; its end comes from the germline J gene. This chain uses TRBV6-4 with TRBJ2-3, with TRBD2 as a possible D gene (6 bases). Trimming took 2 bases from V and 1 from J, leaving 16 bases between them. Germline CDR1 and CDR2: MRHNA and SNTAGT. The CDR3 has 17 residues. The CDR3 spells CASSDRVAANCTDTQYF. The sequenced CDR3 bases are TGTGCCAGCAGTGACCGAGTAGCGGCGAATTGCACAGATACG.

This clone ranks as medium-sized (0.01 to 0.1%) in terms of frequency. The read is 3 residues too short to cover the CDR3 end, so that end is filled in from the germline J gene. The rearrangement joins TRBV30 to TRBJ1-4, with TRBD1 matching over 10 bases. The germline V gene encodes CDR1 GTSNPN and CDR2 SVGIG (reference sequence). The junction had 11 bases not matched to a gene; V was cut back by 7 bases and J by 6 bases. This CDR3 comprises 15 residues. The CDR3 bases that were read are TGTGCCTTTCAGGTATCCGGGACAGGGGATGAAAAA. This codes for CAFQVSGTGDEK. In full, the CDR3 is CAFQVSGTGDEKLFF.

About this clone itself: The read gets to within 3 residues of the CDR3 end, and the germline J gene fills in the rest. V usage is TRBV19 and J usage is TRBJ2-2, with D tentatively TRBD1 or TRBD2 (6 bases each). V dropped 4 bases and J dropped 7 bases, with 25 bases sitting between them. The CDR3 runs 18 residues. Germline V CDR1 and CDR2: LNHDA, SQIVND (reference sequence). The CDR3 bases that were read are TGTGCCAGTAGTAGCCGGGCGGGACAAGACCCCCACGGCGGGGAG. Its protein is CASSSRAGQDPHGGE. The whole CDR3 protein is CASSSRAGQDPHGGELFF. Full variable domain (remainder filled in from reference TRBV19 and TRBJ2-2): DGGITQSPKYLFRKEGQNVTLSCEQNLNHDAMYWYRQDPGQGLRLIYYSQIVNDFQKGDIAEGYSVSREKKESFPLTVTSAQKNPTAFYLCASSSRAGQDPHGGELFFGEGSRLTVL.

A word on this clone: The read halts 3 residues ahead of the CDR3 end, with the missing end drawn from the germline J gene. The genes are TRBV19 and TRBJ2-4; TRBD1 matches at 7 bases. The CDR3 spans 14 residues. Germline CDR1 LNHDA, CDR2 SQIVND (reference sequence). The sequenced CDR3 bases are TGTGCCAGTAGTATCCGACAGGGCGCAGATGGT. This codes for CASSIRQGADG. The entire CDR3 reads CASSIRQGADGQYF.

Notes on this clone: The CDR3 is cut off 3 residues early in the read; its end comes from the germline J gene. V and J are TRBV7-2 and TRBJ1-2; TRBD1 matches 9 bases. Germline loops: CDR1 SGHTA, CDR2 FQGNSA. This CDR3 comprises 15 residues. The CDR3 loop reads CASSSGQGGSQPYTF. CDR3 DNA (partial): TGTGCCAGCAGCTCGGGACAGGGAGGATCGCAGCCC.

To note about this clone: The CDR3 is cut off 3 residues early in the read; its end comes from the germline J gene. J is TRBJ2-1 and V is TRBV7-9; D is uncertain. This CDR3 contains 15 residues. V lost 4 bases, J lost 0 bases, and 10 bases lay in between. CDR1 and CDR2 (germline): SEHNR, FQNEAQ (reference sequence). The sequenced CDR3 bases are TGTGCCAGCAGCTCGGCAGGTAGCTCCTACAATGAG. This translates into CASSSAGSSYNE. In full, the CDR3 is CASSSAGSSYNEQFF.

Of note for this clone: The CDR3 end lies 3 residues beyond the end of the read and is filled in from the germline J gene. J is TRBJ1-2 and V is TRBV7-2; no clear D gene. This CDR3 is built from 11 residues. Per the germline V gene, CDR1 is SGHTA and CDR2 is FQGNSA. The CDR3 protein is CASSDTDTYTF. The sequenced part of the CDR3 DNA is TGTGCCAGCAGCGACACAGATACC. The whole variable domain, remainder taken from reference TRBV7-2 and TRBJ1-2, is GAGVSQSPSNKVTEKGKDVELRCDPISGHTALYWYRQSLGQGLEFLIYFQGNSAPDKSGLPSDRFSAERTGGSVSTLTIQRTQQEDSAVYLCASSDTDTYTFGSGTRLTVV.

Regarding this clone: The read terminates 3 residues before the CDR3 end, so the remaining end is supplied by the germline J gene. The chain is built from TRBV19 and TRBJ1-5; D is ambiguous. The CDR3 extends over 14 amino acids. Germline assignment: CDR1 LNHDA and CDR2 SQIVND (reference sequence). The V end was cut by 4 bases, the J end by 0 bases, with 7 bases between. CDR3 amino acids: CASSNQYSNQPQHF. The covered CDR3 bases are TGTGCCAGTAGTAACCAGTATAGCAATCAGCCC.